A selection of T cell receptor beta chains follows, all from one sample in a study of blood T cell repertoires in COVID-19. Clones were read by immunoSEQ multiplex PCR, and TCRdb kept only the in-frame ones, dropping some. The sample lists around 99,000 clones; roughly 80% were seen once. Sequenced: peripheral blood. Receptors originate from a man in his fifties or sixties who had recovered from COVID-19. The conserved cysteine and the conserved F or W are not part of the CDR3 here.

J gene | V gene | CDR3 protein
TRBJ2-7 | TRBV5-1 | ASSLGGASSYEQY
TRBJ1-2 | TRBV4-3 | ASSRVGGDYGYT
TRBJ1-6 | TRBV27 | ASSLGQYSYNSPLH
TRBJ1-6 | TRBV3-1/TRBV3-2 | ASSLHAGSDLRSLH
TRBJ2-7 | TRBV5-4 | ASSSSGGVYEQY
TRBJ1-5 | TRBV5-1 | ASSLWGGNQPQH
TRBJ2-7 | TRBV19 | ASSIPVGHEQY
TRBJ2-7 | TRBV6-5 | AAARDGGYEQY
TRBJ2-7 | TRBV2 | ASLGLAGGQAYEQY
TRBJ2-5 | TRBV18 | ASSPSQETQY
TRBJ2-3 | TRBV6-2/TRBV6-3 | ASSSRRDDTQY
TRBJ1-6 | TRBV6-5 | ASSYLGDGIILH
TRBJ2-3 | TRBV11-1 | ASSPTSSSTDTQY
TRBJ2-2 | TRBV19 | ASSIARDRGFQLLRGELF
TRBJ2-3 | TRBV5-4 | ASSFGLAGGGTDTQY
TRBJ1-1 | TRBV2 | ASSEREGVTEAF
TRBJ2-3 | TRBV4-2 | ASSLHRGTTDTQY
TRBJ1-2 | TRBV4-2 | ASSQERGGYGYT
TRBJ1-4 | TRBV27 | ASSSAGVREKLF
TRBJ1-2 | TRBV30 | AWNSRDRGQGYT
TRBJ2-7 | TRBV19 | ASTPSGGPYEQY
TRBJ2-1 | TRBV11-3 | ASSHRTGVGNEQF
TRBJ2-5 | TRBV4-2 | ASSQENFSGETQY
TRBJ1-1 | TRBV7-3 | ASSFTENTEAF
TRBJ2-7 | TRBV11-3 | ASSFLGQDYEQY
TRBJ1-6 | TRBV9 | ASSVGHGGYNSPLH
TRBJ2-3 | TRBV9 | ASSVVDGRGTDTQY
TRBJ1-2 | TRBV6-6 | ASSGQGTGGYT
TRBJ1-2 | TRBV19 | ASSVLTFGTEYGYT
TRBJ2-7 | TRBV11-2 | ASSSMGPGEQY
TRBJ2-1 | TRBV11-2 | ASSAAGQGHNEQF
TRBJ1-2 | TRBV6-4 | ASSDRPGFGGYT
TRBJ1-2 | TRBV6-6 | ASSYEGRDSYGYT
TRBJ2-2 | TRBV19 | ASSHRQTNTGELF
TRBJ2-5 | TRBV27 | ASARLAGGGETQY
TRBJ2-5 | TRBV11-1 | ASSLARGGPGETQY
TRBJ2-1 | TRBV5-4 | ASSKTRDRINNEQF
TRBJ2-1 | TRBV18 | ASSPQGLAGNVNEQF
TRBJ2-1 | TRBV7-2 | ASSLLSSVEQF
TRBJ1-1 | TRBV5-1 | ASSFSRNTNTEAF
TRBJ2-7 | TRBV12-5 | ASGLVRGGRHEQY
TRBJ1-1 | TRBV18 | ASSPRDHLKNTEAF
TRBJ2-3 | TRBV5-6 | ASSLPAGMDTQY
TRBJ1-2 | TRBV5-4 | ASSLGMGTETYGYT
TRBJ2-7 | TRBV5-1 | ASSFSPGQGYEQY
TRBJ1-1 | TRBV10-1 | ASSESAENTEAF
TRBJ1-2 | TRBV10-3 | AITSPGVSYGYT